These 26 T cell receptor beta chains share one sample of origin, sequenced in a study of PD-1 blockade in classical Hodgkin lymphoma. The table came from immunoSEQ multiplex PCR; TCRdb's copy has only in-frame clones and leaves some out. Among fewer than 15,000 clones, 89% were seen once, and the ten largest hold 15% to 20%. Time point indicated: cycle 4 day 1 (C4D1), after less than 7 weeks of nivolumab. Every patient was affected by relapse after autologous stem cell transplantation, while exposure to brentuximab vedotin was not uniform. Thawed PBMCs were subjected to magnetic negative selection, which yielded isolated CD8+ T cells. This specimen was CD8+ T cells from blood, taken before the fourth cycle of nivolumab. The source is a human donor with classical Hodgkin lymphoma.

The V and J genes are TRBV7-9 and TRBJ2-7; D is undetermined. Germline loops: CDR1 SEHNR, CDR2 FQNEAQ (reference sequence). V lost 1 base to trimming and J lost 0 bases, with 7 bases between them. This CDR3 region has 14 residues. In DNA form, the CDR3 reads TGTGCCAGCAGCTTAGTGCCGGCCTCCTACGAGCAGTACTTC. It codes for CASSLVPASYEQYF.

The genes are TRBV7-6 and TRBJ2-7; perhaps TRBD1 as D (6 bases). V lost 4 bases and J lost 2, with 12 bases in between. CDR1 and CDR2 (germline): SGHVS, FNYEAQ. The CDR3 has 14 amino acids. The CDR3 DNA reads as TGTGCCAGCAGCTCCAGGGGTAGAACCTACGAGCAGTACTTC. Its translation is CASSSRGRTYEQYF.

V is TRBV2 and J is TRBJ2-7; 8 bases fit TRBD2. Germline CDR1 reads SNHLY; CDR2 reads FYNNEI. This CDR3 is 15 amino acids long. J lost 0 bases, V lost 5 bases, and 6 bases had no gene match. The CDR3 loop reads CASSPGLANSYEQYF. In nucleotides, the CDR3 is TGTGCCAGCAGTCCCGGACTAGCCAACTCCTACGAGCAGTACTTC.

The chain employs TRBV4-1 and TRBJ2-3, with D maybe TRBD2 (6 bases). The CDR3 is 19 residues long. Per the germline V gene, CDR1 is MGHRA and CDR2 is YSYEKL. Trimming stripped 0 bases from V and 1 base from J, with 20 bases between. CDR3 in amino acids: CASSQERWSGGPGTDTQYF. Written as DNA, the CDR3 is TGCGCCAGCAGCCAAGAAAGATGGTCAGGAGGGCCCGGCACAGATACGCAGTATTTT.

V is TRBV4-1 and J is TRBJ2-3, with a possible D match to TRBD2 (6 bases). V was pared by 2 bases and J by 1 base, with 10 bases between. In germline, CDR1 is MGHRA, CDR2 YSYEKL. CDR3 length equals 15 residues. CDR3 nucleotide sequence: TGCGCCAGCAGCCAATCTGGAGGGGGCACAGATACGCAGTATTTT. Amino acid sequence: CASSQSGGGTDTQYF.

The V call is TRBV28, the J call TRBJ1-2, with 7 bases identical to TRBD1. With 6 bases clipped from V and 2 bases from J, the junction kept 6 bases outside the gene matches. The germline V gene has CDR1 MDHEN and CDR2 SYDVKM. The CDR3 covers 14 residues. The CDR3 loop reads CASSLGTDNYGYTF. In nucleotides, the CDR3 is TGTGCCAGCAGCTTAGGGACAGACAACTATGGCTACACCTTC.

V is TRBV7-8 and J is TRBJ2-2, with 7 bases fitting TRBD2. This CDR3 is built from 12 residues. V lost 8 bases to trimming and J lost 4 bases; unmatched junction nucleotides: 1. Looked up from germline, CDR1 is SGHVS and CDR2 is FQNEAQ. The CDR3 DNA sequence: TGTGCCAGCGGGGGGGGCACCGGGGAGCTGTTTTTT. Translation gives CASGGGTGELFF.

The J gene is TRBJ2-1, the V gene TRBV5-8; D perhaps matches TRBD2 (6 bases). Germline V gene lookup returns CDR1 SGHTS and CDR2 YDEGEE. The CDR3 consists of 14 residues. Trimming left V 9 bases short and J 0 bases short, with 13 bases between. CDR3 DNA sequence: TGTGCCACCTTAGCGGACCTCTCCTACAATGAGCAGTTCTTC. It specifies CATLADLSYNEQFF.

The chain has TRBV6-4 and TRBJ1-2; tentatively, D is TRBD1 (5 bases). Trimming took 5 bases from V and 0 from J, leaving 10 bases between them. The germline V gene has CDR1 MRHNA and CDR2 SNTAGT. The CDR3 covers 14 residues. CDR3 bases: TGTGCCAGCAGTCCTCGGGACCCTAACTATGGCTACACCTTC. Translated, it gives CASSPRDPNYGYTF.

The rearrangement uses TRBV6-4 and TRBJ2-1; 8 bases map to TRBD1. The CDR3 sequence is 15 residues long. Germline trimming cut 2 bases from V and 1 base from J; bases unmatched to any gene: 1. Germline-derived CDR1 and CDR2 are MRHNA and SNTAGT. Written as DNA, the CDR3 is TGTGCCAGCAGTGACACAGGGGGGTCCTACAATGAGCAGTTCTTC. It yields the protein CASSDTGGSYNEQFF.

With regard to this clone: Other DNA sequences in this specimen translate into the identical CDR3. CDR3 loop: CASSQEGDGETQYF. The CDR3 region has the DNA TGCGCCAGCAGCCAAGAAGGCGACGGGGAGACCCAGTACTTC. The chain is built from TRBV4-1 and TRBJ2-5; D unresolved. Deletions cut 0 bases from V and 5 bases from J, with 10 bases between. Germline assignment: CDR1 MGHRA and CDR2 YSYEKL. CDR3 length: 14 residues.

The CDR3 coding sequence is TGTGCCAGCAGAAGTACTAGCGGGAGCTACCAAGAGACCCAGTACTTC. It translates to CASRSTSGSYQETQYF. The chain has TRBV27 and TRBJ2-5, with 11 bases lining up with TRBD2. After removal of 6 bases from V and 0 bases from J, the junction contained 6 bases not matched to a gene. Germline V lookup: CDR1 MNHEY, CDR2 SMNVEV (reference sequence). The CDR3 totals 16 residues.

V usage is TRBV7-3 and J usage is TRBJ2-7, with 12 positions matching TRBD2. Germline CDR1 is SGHTA and CDR2 is FQGTGA. The CDR3 length is 21 residues. The ends lost 2 bases at V and 0 bases at J; junction bases unmatched: 17. CDR3 DNA: TGTGCCAGCAGCTTAGTAGTGTCTAGCGGGAGGGCCGATTTAAGCTCCTACGAGCAGTACTTC. Protein sequence: CASSLVVSSGRADLSSYEQYF.

The count of this clone is one. The genes are TRBV28 and TRBJ2-5; a possible D gene is TRBD2 (5 bases). The DNA end lines up better with TRBJ2-7; the J call may be wrong. Germline V gene data show CDR1 as MDHEN and CDR2 as SYDVKM. This CDR3 spans 15 amino acids. CDR3 nucleotide sequence: TGTGCCAGCAGTTATCCATTTGAGGGATCCTACGAGCAGTACTTC. Residues: CASSYPFEGSYEQYF.

This chain joins TRBV6-6 and TRBJ2-1; D is perhaps TRBD1 (5 bases). The CDR3 has 16 amino acids. Germline assignment: CDR1 MNHNY and CDR2 SVGAGI (reference sequence). Deletions cut 6 bases from V and 7 bases from J, with 22 bases between. The CDR3 DNA reads TGTGCCAGCAGAAACACAGGTGTAGGTAGTTTTAATGAGCAGTTCTTC. It encodes CASRNTGVGSFNEQFF.

The rearrangement uses TRBV11-2 and TRBJ2-1; D remains unclear. Trimming removed 4 bases from V and 8 bases from J, with 9 bases in between. This CDR3 is built from 12 residues. In germline, CDR1 is SGHAT, CDR2 FQNNGV. CDR3 nucleotides: TGTGCCAGCAGCTCCCTTTTCGATGAGCAGTTCTTC. Protein product: CASSSLFDEQFF.

This clone rates as medium-sized. The rearrangement joins TRBV11-2 to TRBJ2-7; the D gene is possibly TRBD1 (6 bases). The germline V gene encodes CDR1 SGHAT and CDR2 FQNNGV. The CDR3 has 15 amino acids. V lost 0 bases, J lost 6 bases, and 15 bases lay in between. CDR3 DNA: TGTGCCAGCAGCTTAGATCCAGGGGATATCTCCGAGCAGTACTTC. Translating it yields CASSLDPGDISEQYF. The complete variable domain, with remaining parts taken from reference TRBV11-2 and TRBJ2-7, reads EAGVAQSPRYKIIEKRQSVAFWCNPISGHATLYWYQQILGQGPKLLIQFQNNGVVDDSQLPKDRFSAERLKGVDSTLKIQPAKLEDSAVYLCASSLDPGDISEQYFGPGTRLTVT.

The chain employs TRBV28 and TRBJ2-7, with D perhaps TRBD1 (5 bases). Germline CDR1 reads MDHEN; CDR2 reads SYDVKM. This CDR3 region has 12 residues. Trimming took off 5 bases at V and 4 bases at J, with 9 bases between the two ends. CDR3 loop: CASSPPGYEQYF. CDR3 nucleotides: TGTGCCAGCAGTCCCCCAGGGTACGAGCAGTACTTC.

The rearrangement uses TRBV13 and TRBJ2-3; D not certain. V lost 0 bases and J lost 6, with 13 bases in between. Germline V gene sequence: CDR1 PRHDT, CDR2 FYEKMQ (reference sequence). The CDR3 spans 15 residues. This CDR3 reads CASSLGPVFTDTQYF. In nucleotides, the CDR3 is TGTGCCAGCAGCTTAGGACCTGTTTTTACCGATACGCAGTATTTT.

This rearrangement joins TRBV7-8 to TRBJ1-1, with a possible D match to TRBD1 (6 bases). CDR1 and CDR2 from the germline V gene are SGHVS and FQNEAQ. Trimming took off 5 bases at V and 2 bases at J, with 9 bases between the two ends. This CDR3 spans 13 amino acids. CDR3 sequence: CASSPQGNTEAFF. The CDR3 DNA reads TGTGCCAGCAGCCCACAGGGTAACACTGAAGCTTTCTTT.

The count of this clone is one. The rearrangement joins TRBV7-9 to TRBJ2-6; TRBD1 matches at 8 bases. This CDR3 has 17 residues. Trimming took 5 bases from V and 2 from J; bases not matched to a gene: 8. Germline assignment: CDR1 SEHNR and CDR2 FQNEAQ (reference sequence). CDR3 DNA sequence: TGTGCCAGCAGCCCACAGGGGGTAGACGCTGGGGCCAACGTCCTGACTTTC. Amino acids: CASSPQGVDAGANVLTF.

The gene calls are TRBV4-1 and TRBJ1-2; TRBD1 is a possible D gene (5 bases). Germline V lookup: CDR1 MGHRA, CDR2 YSYEKL. The CDR3 has 16 residues. V lost 2 bases, J lost 8 bases, and 21 bases lay in between. CDR3 DNA: TGCGCCAGCAGCCAAAAGTTCATTCCGGGGCCCAAAGGCTACACCTTC. Amino acids: CASSQKFIPGPKGYTF.

The V gene is TRBV29-1, the J gene TRBJ2-1, with D perhaps TRBD2 (5 bases). The V end lost 4 bases, the J end lost 4 bases, and 8 bases lay between the germline ends. This CDR3 spans 12 amino acids. Looked up from germline, CDR1 is SQVTM and CDR2 is ANQGSEA. The CDR3 region is CSVVSGYNEQFF. The DNA of the CDR3 is TGCAGCGTTGTGTCGGGGTACAATGAGCAGTTCTTC.

About this clone: Its ends do not fully match the called genes, so a read error is possible. The gene calls are TRBV7-7 and TRBJ2-7, with TRBD2 matching 8 bases. The germline gives CDR1 SSHAT, CDR2 FNYEAQ (reference sequence). The CDR3 sequence is 13 residues long. The CDR3 bases are TGTGCTAGCAGCTTCGGGGGGGGCTACGAGCAGTACTTC. Its protein product is CASSFGGGYEQYF.

The V call is TRBV28, the J call TRBJ2-2, with 9 bases aligning to TRBD1. After removal of 5 bases from V and 5 bases from J, the junction contained 12 bases not matched to a gene. Germline V lookup: CDR1 MDHEN, CDR2 SYDVKM. The CDR3 consists of 17 residues. This chain's CDR3 is CASSHLRTGEVTGELFF. CDR3 DNA sequence: TGTGCCAGCAGTCACCTCAGGACAGGGGAGGTGACCGGGGAGCTGTTTTTT.

This clone was seen once. The J gene is TRBJ2-1, the V gene TRBV2; TRBD2 matches at 12 bases. The ends lost 1 base at V and 1 base at J; junction bases unmatched: 5. This CDR3 has 18 amino acids. Germline V gene sequence: CDR1 SNHLY, CDR2 FYNNEI. The CDR3 DNA is TGTGCCAGCAGTGAAGAACTAGCGGGGGGCCCATCCTACAATGAGCAGTTCTTC. Amino acid sequence: CASSEELAGGPSYNEQFF.